The 26 T cell receptor beta chains reported below all come from one sample, sequenced in a study of blood T cell repertoires in COVID-19. Libraries were prepared by immunoSEQ multiplex PCR; TCRdb keeps only in-frame clonotypes and omits some of them. This sample yields tens of thousands of clones, of which 65% to 85% are seen a single time; around 5.2% belongs to the top ten. Sequencing input: peripheral blood. Every receptor here comes from a human donor in a cohort sampled during active COVID-19.

Worth noting for this clone: Mismatch with germline at one junction end may stem from a read error. The chain links TRBV2 to TRBJ2-7; D might be TRBD1 (6 bases). The CDR3 runs to 12 residues. The germline CDR1 and CDR2 sequences are SNHLY and FYNNEI. The DNA for the CDR3 is TGTGCCAGCACGGGACACTACTACGTGCAGTACTTC. Translated: CASTGHYYVQYF.

J is TRBJ2-7 and V is TRBV27; D ambiguous. The germline V gene encodes CDR1 MNHEY and CDR2 SMNVEV (reference sequence). V was clipped by 5 bases and J by 6 bases, with 14 bases between them. The CDR3 is 13 residues long. The CDR3 DNA reads TGTGCCAGCAGTCTAAACCTCGGTGGCGAGCAGTACTTC. Its protein product is CASSLNLGGEQYF.

The chain links TRBV18 to TRBJ2-7, with 8 positions matching TRBD1. This CDR3 region has 13 residues. V lost 3 bases and J lost 7; bases outside the gene matches: 5. From germline, CDR1 is KGHSH and CDR2 LQKENI. The CDR3 sequence: CASSPLDRGEQYF. The DNA of the CDR3 is TGTGCCAGCTCACCGTTAGACAGGGGTGAGCAGTACTTC.

V gene TRBV7-9 combines with J gene TRBJ2-2; 8 bases fit TRBD2. Per the germline V gene, CDR1 is SEHNR and CDR2 is FQNEAQ (reference sequence). The trim removed 5 bases at V and 4 bases at J, leaving 6 bases unmatched. The CDR3 is 15 residues long. The CDR3 region is CASSTYGGATGELFF. As DNA, the CDR3 is TGTGCCAGCAGCACCTACGGGGGGGCCACCGGGGAGCTGTTTTTT. The whole variable domain, remainder taken from reference TRBV7-9 and TRBJ2-2, is DTGVSQNPRHKITKRGQNVTFRCDPISEHNRLYWYRQTLGQGPEFLTYFQNEAQLEKSRLLSDRFSAERPKGSFSTLEIQRTEQGDSAMYLCASSTYGGATGELFFGEGSRLTVL.

This rearrangement joins TRBV7-9 to TRBJ2-7; D is ambiguous. The CDR3 runs to 11 residues. Deletions cut 5 bases from V and 3 bases from J, with 5 bases between. Germline loops: CDR1 SEHNR, CDR2 FQNEAQ (reference sequence). The CDR3 coding sequence is TGTGCCAGCAGCCGGGTCTACGAGCAGTACTTC. Protein product: CASSRVYEQYF.

The V and J genes are TRBV2 and TRBJ2-3; possible D gene TRBD1, 6 bases. The V end was cut by 6 bases, the J end by 4 bases, with 20 bases between. The CDR3 is made up of 16 amino acids. Per the germline V gene, CDR1 is SNHLY and CDR2 is FYNNEI. CDR3 sequence reads: CASRGALAGSADTQYF. Written as DNA, the CDR3 is TGTGCCAGCAGGGGGGCCTTGGCAGGGAGCGCAGATACGCAGTATTTT.

The chain carries TRBV5-5 and TRBJ1-6; 7 positions agree with TRBD1. This CDR3 spans 17 amino acids. In germline, CDR1 is SGHKS, CDR2 YYEKEE (reference sequence). V dropped 0 bases and J dropped 4; count of bases not matched to a gene: 7. CDR3 in DNA: TGTGCCAGCAGCTTGGCGGGAGGGGGCAGTTATAATTCACCCCTCCACTTT. Residues: CASSLAGGGSYNSPLHF.

This chain connects TRBV27 to TRBJ2-2; D is uncertain. The CDR3 has 13 residues. The germline CDR1 and CDR2 sequences are MNHEY and SMNVEV (reference sequence). The V gene lost 6 bases and the J gene lost 2 bases, with 7 bases spanning the gap. The CDR3, as DNA: TGTGCCAGCAGCTGGAGTAACACCGGGGAGCTGTTTTTT. It yields the protein CASSWSNTGELFF.

The chain uses TRBV24-1 and TRBJ1-2; possible D gene TRBD1, 5 bases. In germline, CDR1 is KGHDR, CDR2 SFDVKD. V was cut by 1 base and J by 5 bases, with 7 bases left in between. There are 13 residues in the CDR3. CDR3 in DNA: TGTGCCACCAGTGATTTCACAGGTTATGGCTACACCTTC. It is translated as CATSDFTGYGYTF.

The chain employs TRBV21-1 and TRBJ2-7; the table's D call TRBD1 went unverified against the DNA. TRBV21-1 is deemed a pseudogene. This CDR3 is 13 amino acids long. The CDR3 region is CASQGQVSYEQYF. The DNA of the CDR3 is TGTGCCTCCCAAGGACAGGTGTCCTACGAGCAGTACTTC.

The V call is TRBV2, the J call TRBJ1-2; 7 nucleotides agree with TRBD1. CDR1 and CDR2 (germline): SNHLY, FYNNEI. This CDR3 spans 14 amino acids. The ends lost 2 bases at V and 6 bases at J; junction bases unmatched: 6. In DNA form, the CDR3 reads TGTGCCAGCAGTGAACGTGGCAGGGGGGATGGCTACACCTTC. Its protein product is CASSERGRGDGYTF.

The chain uses TRBV12-1 and TRBJ2-3; no DNA check was done on the table's D call, TRBD2. TRBV12-1 is a listed pseudogene. This CDR3 has 18 amino acids. The CDR3 here is CASNPGGGPPISTDTQYF. The DNA for the CDR3 is TGTGCCAGCAACCCTGGCGGGGGGCCGCCAATTAGCACAGATACGCAGTATTTT.

The chain employs TRBV10-2 and TRBJ1-1, with D maybe TRBD1 (5 bases). Germline assignment: CDR1 WSHSY and CDR2 SAAADI. The CDR3 is made up of 18 amino acids. The V and J ends lost 0 bases and 0 bases respectively, with 17 bases between them. CDR3: CASSESGPLGGMNTEAFF. DNA for the CDR3: TGCGCCAGCAGTGAGTCGGGACCCTTGGGAGGCATGAACACTGAAGCTTTCTTT.

The chain carries TRBV7-9 and TRBJ1-6; D may be TRBD1 (6 bases). The V gene lost 8 bases and the J gene lost 10 bases, with 21 bases spanning the gap. The germline V gene has CDR1 SEHNR and CDR2 FQNEAQ (reference sequence). The CDR3 has 15 amino acids. CDR3 region: CASSSYTGPMSPLHF. CDR3 in DNA: TGTGCCAGCTCCTCCTATACAGGGCCCATGTCACCCCTCCACTTT.

The CDR3 bases are TGTGCCAGCTCACCAAAGACAGGGGAAACCTCCTACGAGCAGTACTTC. Residues: CASSPKTGETSYEQYF. V gene TRBV18 combines with J gene TRBJ2-7; TRBD1 aligns across 8 bases. There are 16 residues in the CDR3. Germline V lookup: CDR1 KGHSH, CDR2 LQKENI. The ends lost 2 bases at V and 0 bases at J; junction bases unmatched: 6.

V gene TRBV6-5 combines with J gene TRBJ1-4; 9 bases agree with TRBD1. With 6 bases clipped from V and 11 bases from J, the junction kept 10 bases outside the gene matches. The CDR3 totals 14 residues. Germline V gene sequence: CDR1 MNHEY, CDR2 SVGAGI. The CDR3 DNA reads TGTGCCAGCAGCGCAGGACAGGGGAGTCATAAACTGTTTTTT. This codes for CASSAGQGSHKLFF.

This chain joins TRBV6-5 and TRBJ2-7; no firm D call. The CDR3 spans 12 residues. The germline gives CDR1 MNHEY, CDR2 SVGAGI. V lost 6 bases to trimming and J lost 6 bases, with 12 bases between them. CDR3 protein: CASSRSRGEQYF. The CDR3 DNA is TGTGCCAGCAGCCGGAGCCGCGGCGAGCAGTACTTC.

The chain links TRBV6-2 or TRBV6-3 to TRBJ2-5; 9 bases map to TRBD2. Germline V gives CDR1 MNHEY, CDR2 SVGEGT. V gave up 4 bases and J gave up 4 bases; unmatched junction bases: 7. This CDR3 is 15 amino acids long. CDR3 in amino acids: CASSSSSGGRETQYF. The CDR3 bases are TGTGCCAGCAGTTCCAGTAGCGGGGGAAGAGAGACCCAGTACTTC.

This chain connects TRBV18 to TRBJ2-3, with a tentative D call TRBD2 (5 bases). The CDR3 is 14 residues long. The germline V gene has CDR1 KGHSH and CDR2 LQKENI. The V gene lost 4 bases and the J gene lost 4 bases, with 12 bases spanning the gap. CDR3: CASSLVGSADTQYF. CDR3 nucleotide sequence: TGTGCCAGCTCACTTGTAGGTAGCGCAGATACGCAGTATTTT.

This chain joins TRBV7-3 and TRBJ2-5; 8 positions match TRBD2. Germline trimming cut 5 bases from V and 5 bases from J; bases unmatched to any gene: 10. The CDR3 extends over 15 amino acids. CDR1 is SGHTA, CDR2 FQGTGA, per germline. The CDR3 loop reads CASSPSGGGRETQYF. The CDR3 region has the DNA TGTGCCAGCAGCCCGTCCGGGGGGGGCAGGGAGACCCAGTACTTC. Full variable domain (outside the CDR3, taken from reference TRBV7-3 and TRBJ2-5): GAGVSQTPSNKVTEKGKYVELRCDPISGHTALYWYRQSLGQGPEFLIYFQGTGAADDSGLPNDRFFAVRPEGSVSTLKIQRTERGDSAVYLCASSPSGGGRETQYFGPGTRLLVL.

The gene calls are TRBV2 and TRBJ2-2; 7 bases are a match to TRBD1. The V gene end was trimmed by 11 bases and the J gene end by 4 bases; junction bases not matched to a gene: 7. Germline assignment: CDR1 SNHLY and CDR2 FYNNEI. This CDR3 spans 13 amino acids. This chain's CDR3 is CARTRGSTGELFF. The CDR3 DNA sequence: TGTGCCCGGACCAGGGGGAGCACCGGGGAGCTGTTTTTT.

The chain joins TRBV5-1 to TRBJ1-1; 9 bases match TRBD1. Germline V gives CDR1 SGHRS, CDR2 YFSETQ. The length of the CDR3 is 16 residues. V trimming: 0 bases; J trimming: 0 bases; junction bases outside the gene matches: 3. The CDR3 spells CASSLEGTGLNTEAFF. As DNA, the CDR3 is TGCGCCAGCAGCTTGGAAGGGACAGGGCTGAACACTGAAGCTTTCTTT.

This chain joins TRBV18 and TRBJ1-4; D is possibly TRBD1 (6 bases). Trimming removed 2 bases from V and 8 bases from J, with 18 bases in between. CDR1 KGHSH and CDR2 LQKENI come from the germline V gene. The CDR3 is made up of 16 amino acids. This chain's CDR3 is CASSPNLSPQGEKLFF. The CDR3 coding sequence is TGTGCCAGCTCACCAAATCTTTCGCCCCAGGGGGAAAAACTGTTTTTT.

The chain couples TRBV29-1 to TRBJ1-4, with D maybe TRBD1 (5 bases). Looked up from germline, CDR1 is SQVTM and CDR2 is ANQGSEA. Deletions cut 4 bases from V and 6 bases from J, with 15 bases between. The CDR3 contains 14 residues. The CDR3 sequence is CSVAGLGGYEKLFF. The CDR3 nucleotides are TGCAGCGTTGCGGGGTTGGGGGGGTATGAAAAACTGTTTTTT.

This chain uses TRBV2 with TRBJ1-6; 8 bases are a match to TRBD1. The CDR3 consists of 16 residues. The germline V gene encodes CDR1 SNHLY and CDR2 FYNNEI. V lost 6 bases and J lost 0; bases outside the gene matches: 4. Written as DNA, the CDR3 is TGTGCCAGCAGGGACAGGGCAAGCTCCTATAATTCACCCCTCCACTTT. It yields the protein CASRDRASSYNSPLHF.

V usage is TRBV7-2 and J usage is TRBJ2-3, with 11 bases lining up with TRBD2. Germline V gene sequence: CDR1 SGHTA, CDR2 FQGNSA. The CDR3 runs 16 residues. After removal of 5 bases from V and 2 bases from J, the junction contained 6 bases not matched to a gene. The CDR3 DNA follows: TGTGCCAGCAGCATCACTAGCGGGGGTTACACAGATACGCAGTATTTT. Translation gives CASSITSGGYTDTQYF. The full variable domain, its missing parts supplied by reference TRBV7-2 and TRBJ2-3, is GAGVSQSPSNKVTEKGKDVELRCDPISGHTALYWYRQSLGQGLEFLIYFQGNSAPDKSGLPSDRFSAERTGGSVSTLTIQRTQQEDSAVYLCASSITSGGYTDTQYFGPGTRLTVL.